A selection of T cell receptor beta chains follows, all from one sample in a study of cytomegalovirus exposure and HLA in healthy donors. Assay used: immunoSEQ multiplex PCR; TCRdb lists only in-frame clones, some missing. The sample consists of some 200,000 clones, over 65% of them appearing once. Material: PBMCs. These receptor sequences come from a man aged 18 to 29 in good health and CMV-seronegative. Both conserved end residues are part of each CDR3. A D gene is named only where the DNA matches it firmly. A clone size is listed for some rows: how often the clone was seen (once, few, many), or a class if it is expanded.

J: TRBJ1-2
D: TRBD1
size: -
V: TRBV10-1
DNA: TGCGCCAGCAGTCCGGACAGGGGGGATGGTTCGCACTATGGCTACACCTTC
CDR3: CASSPDRGDGSHYGYTF

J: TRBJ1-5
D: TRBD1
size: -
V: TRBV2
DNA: TGTGCCAGCAGCGGACAGGGTACGGCGGATCAGCCCCAGCATTTT
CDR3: CASSGQGTADQPQHF

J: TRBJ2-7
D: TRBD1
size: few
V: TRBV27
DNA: TGTGCCAGCAGTTTGTACGGGACAGAATACGAGCAGTACTTC
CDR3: CASSLYGTEYEQYF

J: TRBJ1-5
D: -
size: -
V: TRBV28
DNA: TGTGCCAGCAGTTTACGAGGGAGTCAGCCCCAGCATTTT
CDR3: CASSLRGSQPQHF

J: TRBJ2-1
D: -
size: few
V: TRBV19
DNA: TGTGCCAGTAGTTTTGGCGGGGAATTCAATGAGCAGTTCTTC
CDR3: CASSFGGEFNEQFF

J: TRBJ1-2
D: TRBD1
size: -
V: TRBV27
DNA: TGTGCCAGCAGTTTATTACAGGGGGATGGCTACACCTTC
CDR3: CASSLLQGDGYTF

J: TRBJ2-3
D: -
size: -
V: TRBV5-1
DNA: TGCGCCAGCGCTTTGGGGGGAAGCACAGATACGCAGTATTTT
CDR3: CASALGGSTDTQYF

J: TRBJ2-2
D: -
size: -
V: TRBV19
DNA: TGTGCCAGTAGTATCGGTAGGAACACCGGGGAGCTGTTTTTT
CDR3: CASSIGRNTGELFF

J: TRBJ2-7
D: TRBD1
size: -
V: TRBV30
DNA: TGTGCCTGGAGTTCAGGGGGCGGTACCTACGAGCAGTACTTC
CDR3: CAWSSGGGTYEQYF

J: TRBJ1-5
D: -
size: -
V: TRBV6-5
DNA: TGTGCCAGCAGGAGCACATACGGGGGCAATCAGCCCCAGCATTTT
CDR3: CASRSTYGGNQPQHF

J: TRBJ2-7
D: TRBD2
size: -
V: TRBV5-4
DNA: TGTGCCAGCACTAGCGGGAACTACGAGCAGTACTTC
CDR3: CASTSGNYEQYF

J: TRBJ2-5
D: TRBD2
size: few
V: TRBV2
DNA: TGTGCCAGCAGTGCGGGACTAGCGGGAGGCGGGGAGACCCAGTACTTC
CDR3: CASSAGLAGGGETQYF

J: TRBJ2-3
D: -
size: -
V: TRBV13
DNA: TGTGCCAGCAGCGCCGACACCCACACAGATACGCAGTATTTT
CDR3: CASSADTHTDTQYF

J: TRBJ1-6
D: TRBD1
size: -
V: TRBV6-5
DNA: TGTGCCAGCAGTTACTCGACAGGGCGAGTGTCACCCCTCCACTTT
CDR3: CASSYSTGRVSPLHF

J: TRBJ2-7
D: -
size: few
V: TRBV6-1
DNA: TGTGCCAGCAGTGAGCAGGGCTCCTACGAGCAGTACTTC
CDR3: CASSEQGSYEQYF

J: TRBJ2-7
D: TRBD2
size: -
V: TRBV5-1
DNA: TGCGCCAGCAGGGCGGGACTAGCGGTGGAGCAGTACTTC
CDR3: CASRAGLAVEQYF

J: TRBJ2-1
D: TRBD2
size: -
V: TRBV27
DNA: TGTGCCAGCAGACTAAGTGGGCTAGCGGGAGAGGTCAATGAGCAGTTCTTC
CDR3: CASRLSGLAGEVNEQFF

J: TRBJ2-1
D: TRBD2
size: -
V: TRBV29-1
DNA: TGCAGCGCAGCAGGACTAGCGGGAGGTCCCTCACCCTCCTACAATGAGCAGTTCTTC
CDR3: CSAAGLAGGPSPSYNEQFF

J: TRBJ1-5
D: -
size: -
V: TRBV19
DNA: TGTGCCAGTGATAGACTGACAGATAGCAATCAGCCCCAGCATTTT
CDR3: CASDRLTDSNQPQHF

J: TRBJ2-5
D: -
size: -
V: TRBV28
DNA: TGTGCCAGCAGTGATCACAATCCCGTATCCGCGACTAGAGAGACCCAGTACTTC
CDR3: CASSDHNPVSATRETQYF

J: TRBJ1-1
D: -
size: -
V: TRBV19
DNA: TGTGCCAGTAGCGGGACAATGAACACTGAAGCTTTCTTT
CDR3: CASSGTMNTEAFF

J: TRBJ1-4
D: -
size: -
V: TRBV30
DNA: TGTGCCTCCCGTTATGAGAGTAATGAAAAACTGTTTTTT
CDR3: CASRYESNEKLFF

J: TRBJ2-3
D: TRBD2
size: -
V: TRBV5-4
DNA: TGTGCCAGCAAGGCTAGCGGGATTAGCACAGATACGCAGTATTTT
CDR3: CASKASGISTDTQYF

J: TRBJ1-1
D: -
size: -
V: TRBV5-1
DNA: TGCGCCAGCAGCTTGGTGGTGGCCACTGAAGCTTTCTTT
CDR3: CASSLVVATEAFF

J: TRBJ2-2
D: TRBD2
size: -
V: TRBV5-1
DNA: TGCGCCAGCAGCTTGGCGGGGGGTTCGAACACCGGGGAGCTGTTTTTT
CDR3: CASSLAGGSNTGELFF

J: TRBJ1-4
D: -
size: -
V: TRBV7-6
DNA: TGTGCCAGCAGCTTAGTCTGGCGGGGGCGCCTCCCCGTGTATGAAAAACTGTTTTTT
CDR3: CASSLVWRGRLPVYEKLFF

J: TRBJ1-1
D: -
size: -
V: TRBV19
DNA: TGTGCCAGTAGAAGGGGCATAGGGATTGAGAACACTGAAGCTTTCTTT
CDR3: CASRRGIGIENTEAFF

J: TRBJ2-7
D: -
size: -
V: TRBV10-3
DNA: TGTGCCATCAGTGAGTGGGGTGGGCAGGGCGACGAGCAGTACTTC
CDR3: CAISEWGGQGDEQYF

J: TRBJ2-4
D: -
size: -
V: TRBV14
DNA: TGTGCCAGCAGCCGGGGGGGGCGTCGAATGGACAAAAACATTCAGTACTTC
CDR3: CASSRGGRRMDKNIQYF

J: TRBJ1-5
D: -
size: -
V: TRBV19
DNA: TGTGCCAGTAGTGTCGGGACTTACCAGTCACAGCCCCAGCATTTT
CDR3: CASSVGTYQSQPQHF

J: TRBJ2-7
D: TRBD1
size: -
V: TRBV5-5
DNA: TGTGCCAGCAGCTCAGAGGACAGGGGCTACGAGCAGTACTTC
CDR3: CASSSEDRGYEQYF

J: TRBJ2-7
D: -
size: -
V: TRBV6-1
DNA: TGTGCCAGCAGTGAGGACTTGGCGGATTGGGGAGGGTACTTC
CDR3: CASSEDLADWGGYF

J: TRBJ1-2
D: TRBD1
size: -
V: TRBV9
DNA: TGTGCCAGCAGCGCCGCCGGCAGGGGGCGTAACTATGGCTACACCTTC
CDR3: CASSAAGRGRNYGYTF

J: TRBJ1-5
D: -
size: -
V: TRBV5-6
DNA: TGTGCCAGCAGCTTGACGGGGGGCGGGGTCAATCAGCCCCAGCATTTT
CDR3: CASSLTGGGVNQPQHF

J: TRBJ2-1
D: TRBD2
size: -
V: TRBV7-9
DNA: TGTGCCAGCAGGTCTCCGATCCCCGGGACTAGCATGTACAATGAGCAGTTCTTC
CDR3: CASRSPIPGTSMYNEQFF

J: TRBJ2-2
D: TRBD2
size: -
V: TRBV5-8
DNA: TGTGCCAGCAGCTTGAGAATAGCGGGAACCGGGGAGCTGTTTTTT
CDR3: CASSLRIAGTGELFF

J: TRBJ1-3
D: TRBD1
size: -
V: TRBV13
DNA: TGTGCCAGCAGCTTACTCCTTATGACAGGGGGTCAGTATGGAAACACCATATATTTT
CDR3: CASSLLLMTGGQYGNTIYF

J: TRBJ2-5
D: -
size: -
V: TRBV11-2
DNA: TGTGCCAGCAGCTTTACAGGGTCGGGTGTGACGGAGACCCAGTACTTC
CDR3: CASSFTGSGVTETQYF

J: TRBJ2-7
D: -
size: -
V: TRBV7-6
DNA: TGTGCCAGCAGCTTAGCGTCGGGATTAACCTACGAGCAGTACTTC
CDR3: CASSLASGLTYEQYF

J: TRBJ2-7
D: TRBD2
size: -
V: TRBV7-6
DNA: TGTGCCAGCAGCTTTCTAGCGGGGGTTACCTCCTACGAGCAGTACTTC
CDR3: CASSFLAGVTSYEQYF

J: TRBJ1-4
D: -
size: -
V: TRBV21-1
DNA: TGTGCCAGCAGCCTAGAGGACTGGAGGGTTAATGAAAAACTGTTTTTT
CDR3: CASSLEDWRVNEKLFF

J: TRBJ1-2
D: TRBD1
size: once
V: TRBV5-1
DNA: TGCGCCAGCAGCCCGCTAGGTGGACAGGGTAACTATGGCTACACCTTC
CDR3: CASSPLGGQGNYGYTF

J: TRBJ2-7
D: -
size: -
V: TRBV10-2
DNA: TGCGCCAGCAGTGGGCTCCAAACCGGGAAACAGGGATGGTCCCCGTACGAGCAGTACTTC
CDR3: CASSGLQTGKQGWSPYEQYF

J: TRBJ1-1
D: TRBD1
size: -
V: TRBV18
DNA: TGTGCCAGCTCACCTCAGGGGAGGCAGGGGGCTTTCAACGCTGAAGCTTTCTTT
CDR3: CASSPQGRQGAFNAEAFF

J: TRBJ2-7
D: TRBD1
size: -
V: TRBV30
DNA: TGTGCCTGGAGACCAACAGGGGGCATGTACGAGCAGTACTTC
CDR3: CAWRPTGGMYEQYF

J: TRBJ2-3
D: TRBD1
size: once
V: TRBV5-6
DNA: TGTGCCAGCAGCTTGGAAACCGGGACAGTAAGCACAGATACGCAGTATTTT
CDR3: CASSLETGTVSTDTQYF

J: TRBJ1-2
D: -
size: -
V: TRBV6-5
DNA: TGTGCCAGCAGGAAGGGAGAGGGCTATGGCTACACCTTC
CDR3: CASRKGEGYGYTF

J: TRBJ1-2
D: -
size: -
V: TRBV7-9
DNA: TGTGCCAGCAGCTTAGGCGGATTAATCGGCTACACCTTC
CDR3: CASSLGGLIGYTF

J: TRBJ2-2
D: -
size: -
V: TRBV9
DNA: TGTGCCAGCAGCGTAGGATCTAGAATCGGCATCGGGGAGCTGTTTTTT
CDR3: CASSVGSRIGIGELFF

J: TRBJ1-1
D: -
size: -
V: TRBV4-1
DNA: TGCGCCAGCAGCCAACGGATCGGGGAAGTGATGAACACTGAAGCTTTCTTT
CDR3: CASSQRIGEVMNTEAFF

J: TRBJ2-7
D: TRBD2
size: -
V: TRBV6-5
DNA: TGTGCCAGCAGGCCGACTAGCGGGAACTACGAGCAGTACTTC
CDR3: CASRPTSGNYEQYF

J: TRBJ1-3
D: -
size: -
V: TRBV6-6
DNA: TGTGCCAGCAGTCTCCCTTTTTCGGGGGGAAACACCATATATTTT
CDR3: CASSLPFSGGNTIYF

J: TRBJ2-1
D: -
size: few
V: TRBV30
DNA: TGTGCCTGGAGTACATCTAGCTCGCCCTACAATGAGCAGTTCTTC
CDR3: CAWSTSSSPYNEQFF

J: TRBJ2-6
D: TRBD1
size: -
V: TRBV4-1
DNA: TGCGCCAGCAGCCAGACCTCAGGGGGATTGGGCCTGGCCAACGTCCTGACTTTC
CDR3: CASSQTSGGLGLANVLTF

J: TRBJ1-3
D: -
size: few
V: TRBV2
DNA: TGTGCCAGCAGTGAAACACCCGAAGACACTGGAAACACCATATATTTT
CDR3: CASSETPEDTGNTIYF

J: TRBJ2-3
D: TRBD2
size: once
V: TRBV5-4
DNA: TGTGCCAGCAGCAAGATGACTAGCGGTTTCACAGATACGCAGTATTTT
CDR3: CASSKMTSGFTDTQYF

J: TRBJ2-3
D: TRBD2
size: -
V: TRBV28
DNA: TGTGCCAGCAGCTACTTAGCGGGAGAGAGCTCAGATACGCAGTATTTT
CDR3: CASSYLAGESSDTQYF

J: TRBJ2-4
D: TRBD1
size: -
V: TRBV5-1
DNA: TGCGCCAGCAGTCGTATTTCCGGGACAGGGGATTTGAACATTCAGTACTTC
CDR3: CASSRISGTGDLNIQYF

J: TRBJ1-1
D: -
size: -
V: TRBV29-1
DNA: TGCAGCGTTGTTGGAGGGAGTAGAACTGAAGCTTTCTTT
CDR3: CSVVGGSRTEAFF

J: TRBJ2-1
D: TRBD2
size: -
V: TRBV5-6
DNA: TGTGCCAGCAGCACGACTAGCGGGACTTACAATGAGCAGTTCTTC
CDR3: CASSTTSGTYNEQFF